The 25 T cell receptor beta chains below all came from one sample that was sequenced in a study of blood T cell repertoires in COVID-19. Sequencing was performed with immunoSEQ multiplex PCR; in TCRdb, only in-frame clones are kept and a portion is missing. The table lists 40,000 to 50,000 clones, more than 80% of them singletons. Sequenced: peripheral blood. Receptor source: a man in his 70s with active COVID-19.

The chain links TRBV30 to TRBJ2-5; 7 bases are shared with TRBD1. Unmatched junction bases numbered 3, after V lost 5 bases and J lost 3 bases. The V gene's germline CDR1 is GTSNPN and CDR2 SVGIG (reference sequence). The CDR3 runs 12 residues. The CDR3 region has the DNA TGTGCCTGGGCTACAGGGGAAGAGACCCAGTACTTC. Protein product: CAWATGEETQYF.

The chain carries TRBV20-1 and TRBJ2-7; D call uncertain. V was cut by 3 bases and J by 0 bases, with 9 bases left in between. The CDR3 runs to 13 residues. From germline, CDR1 is DFQATT and CDR2 SNEGSKA (reference sequence). The CDR3 nucleotides are TGCAGTGCTAGTGAAAGGAGCTCCTACGAGCAGTACTTC. Translation gives CSASERSSYEQYF.

The CDR3 DNA sequence: TGTGCCAGCAGCTTAGTGCGTCTAGCGGGCACAGATACGCAGTATTTT. Its translation: CASSLVRLAGTDTQYF. The chain uses TRBV7-2 and TRBJ2-3; TRBD2 aligns across 7 bases. This CDR3 comprises 16 residues. Germline trimming cut 1 base from V and 1 base from J; bases unmatched to any gene: 5. Germline V lookup: CDR1 SGHTA, CDR2 FQGNSA. The full variable domain, in which reference TRBV7-2 and TRBJ2-3 provide the parts outside the CDR3, is GAGVSQSPSNKVTEKGKDVELRCDPISGHTALYWYRQSLGQGLEFLIYFQGNSAPDKSGLPSDRFSAERTGGSVSTLTIQRTQQEDSAVYLCASSLVRLAGTDTQYFGPGTRLTVL.

The gene calls are TRBV5-8 and TRBJ1-5; 8 bases agree with TRBD1. The germline gives CDR1 SGHTS, CDR2 YDEGEE. This CDR3 region has 15 residues. V shed 0 bases, J shed 2 bases, and the junction held 1 base outside the gene matches. The CDR3 nucleotides read TGTGCCAGCAGCTTGGACAGGGGGGGCAATCAGCCCCAGCATTTT. Translating it yields CASSLDRGGNQPQHF.

A single count supports this clone. The chain recombines TRBV28 with TRBJ1-2; 9 nucleotides agree with TRBD1. Trimming at V came to 2 bases and at J to 7 bases, leaving 8 bases not matched to a gene. The CDR3 sequence is 15 residues long. CDR1 is MDHEN, CDR2 SYDVKM, per germline. In DNA form, the CDR3 reads TGTGCCAGCAGTTTAGGGGGACAGGGAACGCGTGGCTACACCTTC. It codes for CASSLGGQGTRGYTF.

In the case of this clone: At one end the junction does not follow the germline gene, possibly because of a read error. Other DNA sequences from this sample encode an identical CDR3 as well. The chain recombines TRBV9 with TRBJ2-7, with TRBD1 matching 8 bases. There are 14 residues in the CDR3. Germline loops: CDR1 SGDLS, CDR2 YYNGEE. CDR3 sequence reads: CASSSGQGAYEQYF. CDR3 nucleotide sequence: TGTGCCAGCAGTTCGGGGCAGGGGGCCTATGAGCAGTACTTC.

This clone showed up just once. This chain links TRBV3-1 (or the pseudogene TRBV3-2) with TRBJ2-1; possibly TRBD1 for D (6 bases). Germline V CDR1 and CDR2: LGHDT, YNNKEL (reference sequence). Trimming left V 4 bases short and J 12 bases short, with 13 bases between. The CDR3 loop spans 12 amino acids. The CDR3 DNA sequence: TGTGCCAGCAGCCTAACACAGGGTGGGCAGTTCTTC. It is translated as CASSLTQGGQFF.

This clone was seen more than once but under ten times. The chain uses TRBV7-8 and TRBJ1-5; perhaps TRBD1 as D (6 bases). V was shortened by 1 base and J by 5 bases, with 9 bases between the two germline ends. The CDR3 extends over 14 amino acids. Looked up from germline, CDR1 is SGHVS and CDR2 is FQNEAQ. The CDR3 coding sequence is TGTGCCAGCAGCTTAGGACAGGCCCATCAGCCCCAGCATTTT. This translates into CASSLGQAHQPQHF.

Here the CDR3 reads CASSPGYRYTF. In DNA form, the CDR3 reads TGCGCCAGCAGCCCAGGATATCGCTACACCTTC. The rearrangement joins TRBV5-1 to TRBJ1-2; D remains ambiguous. Trimming took off 4 bases at V and 9 bases at J, with 10 bases between the two ends. This CDR3 contains 11 residues. Per the germline V gene, CDR1 is SGHRS and CDR2 is YFSETQ. Together with reference TRBV5-1 and TRBJ1-2, the CDR3 gives the full variable domain: KAGVTQTPRYLIKTRGQQVTLSCSPISGHRSVSWYQQTPGQGLQFLFEYFSETQRNKGNFPGRFSGRQFSNSRSEMNVSTLELGDSALYLCASSPGYRYTFGSGTRLTVV.

This chain connects TRBV2 to TRBJ2-5, with D possibly matching TRBD1 (5 bases). The V gene's germline CDR1 is SNHLY and CDR2 FYNNEI. Trimming removed 2 bases from V and 2 bases from J, with 15 bases in between. CDR3 length: 16 residues. This chain's CDR3 is CASSEIQAGLQETQYF. In DNA form, the CDR3 reads TGTGCCAGCAGTGAAATTCAAGCAGGGCTACAAGAGACCCAGTACTTC.

The V call is TRBV30, the J call TRBJ2-7, with 7 bases matching TRBD2. Germline CDR1 and CDR2: GTSNPN and SVGIG (reference sequence). Germline trimming cut 6 bases from V and 0 bases from J; bases unmatched to any gene: 8. This CDR3 region has 14 residues. The DNA for the CDR3 is TGTGCCTGCATTTTAGCGGGCCGCTCCTACGAGCAGTACTTC. Translation: CACILAGRSYEQYF.

The V call is TRBV20-1, the J call TRBJ2-7; weak D call: TRBD2 (6 bases). The CDR3 runs to 13 residues. The V gene lost 3 bases and the J gene lost 0 bases, with 9 bases spanning the gap. Germline V CDR1 and CDR2: DFQATT, SNEGSKA (reference sequence). The CDR3 loop reads CSASRGLSYEQYF. The CDR3, as DNA: TGCAGTGCTAGTCGGGGACTCTCCTACGAGCAGTACTTC.

The gene calls are TRBV5-4 and TRBJ2-1; D is possibly TRBD1 (6 bases). Trimming cost V 6 bases and J 7 bases, with 14 bases left between them. Looked up from germline, CDR1 is SGHNT and CDR2 is YYREEE (reference sequence). The CDR3 runs 13 residues. CDR3 amino acids: CASNNRVANEQFF. CDR3 sequence (DNA): TGTGCCAGCAACAACAGGGTAGCGAATGAGCAGTTCTTC.

V is TRBV4-1 and J is TRBJ2-1; 8 nucleotides agree with TRBD2. Per the germline V gene, CDR1 is MGHRA and CDR2 is YSYEKL. V shed 1 base, J shed 4 bases, and the junction held 6 bases outside the gene matches. The CDR3 runs 16 residues. This CDR3 is CASSQAKLAGYNEQFF. CDR3 coding DNA: TGCGCCAGCAGCCAAGCTAAGTTAGCGGGGTACAATGAGCAGTTCTTC.

This chain joins TRBV5-1 and TRBJ1-1; 7 bases align to TRBD1. CDR3 length: 19 residues. The germline V gene encodes CDR1 SGHRS and CDR2 YFSETQ. After removal of 5 bases from V and 1 base from J, the junction contained 20 bases not matched to a gene. As DNA, the CDR3 is TGCGCCAGCAGGCTAGGGTTCCTTGGGACAGCAAAACGGAACACTGAAGCTTTCTTT. Translated, it gives CASRLGFLGTAKRNTEAFF.

The chain recombines TRBV19 with TRBJ1-2; D remains unclear. The germline V gene has CDR1 LNHDA and CDR2 SQIVND (reference sequence). V shed 5 bases and J shed 1 base, with 20 bases lying between them. The CDR3 has 17 residues. CDR3 region: CASSPPRFRDLNYGYTF. CDR3 DNA: TGTGCCAGTAGTCCCCCGCGGTTCCGCGATCTTAACTATGGCTACACCTTC.

This chain links TRBV5-1 with TRBJ1-2, with 8 nucleotides matching TRBD1. Losses at the gene ends were 3 bases for V and 5 bases for J; bases not matched to a gene: 9. The CDR3 spans 15 residues. Germline assignment: CDR1 SGHRS and CDR2 YFSETQ. This CDR3 reads CASSYSGQGGYGYTF. DNA for the CDR3: TGCGCCAGCAGCTACAGCGGACAGGGAGGGTATGGCTACACCTTC.

The rearrangement uses TRBV19 and TRBJ1-5; possibly TRBD1 for D (6 bases). The germline gives CDR1 LNHDA, CDR2 SQIVND (reference sequence). The V end lost 3 bases, the J end lost 2 bases, and 11 bases lay between the germline ends. The CDR3 totals 15 residues. CDR3 nucleotides: TGTGCCAGTAGTATGGGGGGGGCTGGCAATCAGCCCCAGCATTTT. Residues: CASSMGGAGNQPQHF.

V is TRBV28 and J is TRBJ1-5; unclear D gene. Germline V gene lookup returns CDR1 MDHEN and CDR2 SYDVKM. This CDR3 contains 14 residues. V lost 3 bases to trimming and J lost 1 base, with 7 bases between them. The chain's CDR3 is CASSLGQSNQPQHF. Here the CDR3 DNA reads TGTGCCAGCAGTTTGGGCCAGAGCAATCAGCCCCAGCATTTT. Combining the CDR3 with reference TRBV28 and TRBJ1-5 gives the whole variable domain DVKVTQSSRYLVKRTGEKVFLECVQDMDHENMFWYRQDPGLGLRLIYFSYDVKMKEKGDIPEGYSVSREKKERFSLILESASTNQTSMYLCASSLGQSNQPQHFGDGTRLSIL.

This chain connects TRBV6-6 to TRBJ2-7; TRBD1 agrees at 8 bases. The germline V gene encodes CDR1 MNHNY and CDR2 SVGAGI (reference sequence). The CDR3 length is 16 residues. V dropped 0 bases and J dropped 4; count of bases not matched to a gene: 8. In DNA form, the CDR3 reads TGTGCCAGCAGTTACTCGGTTCGACAGGGGAAGTACGAGCAGTACTTC. This sequence encodes CASSYSVRQGKYEQYF.

The chain uses TRBV5-1 and TRBJ2-3; a weak D match, TRBD1 (6 bases). Germline V gene sequence: CDR1 SGHRS, CDR2 YFSETQ. The CDR3 is 14 residues long. The V gene lost 4 bases and the J gene lost 4 bases, with 13 bases spanning the gap. DNA of the CDR3: TGCGCCAGCAGCGCAAGACAGGAATCAGATACGCAGTATTTT. Translated, it gives CASSARQESDTQYF.

The chain combines TRBV6-5 with TRBJ1-2; D is undetermined. This CDR3 spans 11 amino acids. Trimming pared 7 bases from V and 8 bases from J, leaving 11 bases between. Per germline, CDR1 MNHEY and CDR2 SVGAGI. The DNA for the CDR3 is TGTGCCAGCAAACTTCTAGGCGGCTACACCTTC. It translates to CASKLLGGYTF.

The V and J genes are TRBV19 and TRBJ1-3, with D hard to call. V lost 1 base to trimming and J lost 0 bases, with 7 bases between them. This CDR3 contains 15 residues. Germline V gives CDR1 LNHDA, CDR2 SQIVND (reference sequence). CDR3 sequence: CASSIGVSSGNTIYF. The CDR3 nucleotides are TGTGCCAGTAGTATAGGAGTGTCCTCTGGAAACACCATATATTTT.

The chain is built from TRBV5-4 and TRBJ2-1; TRBD2 aligns across 10 bases. The germline V gene encodes CDR1 SGHNT and CDR2 YYREEE (reference sequence). The CDR3 spans 16 residues. The V segment lost 1 base and the J segment 4 bases; nucleotides outside the gene matches: 5. CDR3 DNA sequence: TGTGCCAGCAGCTTGCCGGCTAGCGGGGGTTACAATGAGCAGTTCTTC. Protein product: CASSLPASGGYNEQFF.

The chain is built from TRBV10-3 and TRBJ2-1; TRBD2 matches 9 bases. Germline-derived CDR1 and CDR2 are ENHRY and SYGVKD. Trimming cost V 3 bases and J 1 base; bases outside gene matches: 4. This CDR3 is 16 amino acids long. CDR3 loop: CAISDVSGGSYNEQFF. As DNA, the CDR3 is TGTGCCATCAGTGACGTTAGCGGGGGTTCCTACAATGAGCAGTTCTTC.